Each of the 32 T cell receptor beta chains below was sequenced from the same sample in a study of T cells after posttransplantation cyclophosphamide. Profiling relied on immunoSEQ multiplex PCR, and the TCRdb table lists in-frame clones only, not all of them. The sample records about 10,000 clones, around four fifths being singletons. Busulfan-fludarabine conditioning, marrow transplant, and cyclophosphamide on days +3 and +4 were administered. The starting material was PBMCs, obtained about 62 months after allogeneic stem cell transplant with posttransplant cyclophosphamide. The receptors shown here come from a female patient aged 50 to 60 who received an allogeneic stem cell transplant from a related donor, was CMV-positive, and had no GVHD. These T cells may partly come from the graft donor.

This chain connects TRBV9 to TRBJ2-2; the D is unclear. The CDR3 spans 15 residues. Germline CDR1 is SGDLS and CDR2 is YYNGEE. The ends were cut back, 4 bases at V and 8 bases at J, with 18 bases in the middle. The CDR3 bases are TGTGCCAGCAGCTATCCTCCCCTGGCCGGGGGGGAGCTGTTTTTT. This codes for CASSYPPLAGGELFF.

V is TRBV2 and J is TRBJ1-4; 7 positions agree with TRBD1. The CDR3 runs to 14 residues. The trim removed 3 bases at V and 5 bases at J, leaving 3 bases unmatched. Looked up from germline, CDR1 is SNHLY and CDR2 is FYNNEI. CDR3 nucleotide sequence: TGTGCCAGCAGTGAGAAGACAGGGAATGAAAAACTGTTTTTT. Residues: CASSEKTGNEKLFF.

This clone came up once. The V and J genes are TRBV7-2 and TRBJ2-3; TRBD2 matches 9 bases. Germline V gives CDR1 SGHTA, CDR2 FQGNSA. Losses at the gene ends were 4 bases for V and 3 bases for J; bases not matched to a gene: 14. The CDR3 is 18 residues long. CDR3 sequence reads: CASSYFWYSAGGTDTQYF. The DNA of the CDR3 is TGTGCCAGCAGCTATTTCTGGTATTCGGCGGGGGGGACAGATACGCAGTATTTT.

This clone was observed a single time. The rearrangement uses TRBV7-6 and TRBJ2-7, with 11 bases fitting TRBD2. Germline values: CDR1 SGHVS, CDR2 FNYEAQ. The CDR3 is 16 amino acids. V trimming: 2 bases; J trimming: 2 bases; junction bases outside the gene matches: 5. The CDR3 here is CASSLTGTSGTYEQYF. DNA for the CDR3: TGTGCCAGCAGCTTAACGGGGACTAGCGGAACCTACGAGCAGTACTTC.

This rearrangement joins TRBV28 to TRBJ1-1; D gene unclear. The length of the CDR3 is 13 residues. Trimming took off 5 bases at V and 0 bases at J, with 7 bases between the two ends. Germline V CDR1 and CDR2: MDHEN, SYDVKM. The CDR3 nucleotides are TGTGCCAGCAGTCAGGTGGTGAACACTGAAGCTTTCTTT. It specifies CASSQVVNTEAFF.

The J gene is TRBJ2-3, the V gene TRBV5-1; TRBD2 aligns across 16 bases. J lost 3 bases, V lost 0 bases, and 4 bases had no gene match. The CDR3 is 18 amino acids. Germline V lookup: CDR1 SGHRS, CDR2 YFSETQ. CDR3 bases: TGCGCCAGCAGCTTGGGGGGACTAGCGGGAGGGAGTACAGATACGCAGTATTTT. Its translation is CASSLGGLAGGSTDTQYF.

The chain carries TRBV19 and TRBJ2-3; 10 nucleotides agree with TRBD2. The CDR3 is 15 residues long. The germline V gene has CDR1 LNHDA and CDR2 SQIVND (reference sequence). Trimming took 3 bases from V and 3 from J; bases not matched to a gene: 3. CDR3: CASSIGLAETDTQYF. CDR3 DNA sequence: TGTGCCAGTAGTATTGGACTAGCGGAAACAGATACGCAGTATTTT.

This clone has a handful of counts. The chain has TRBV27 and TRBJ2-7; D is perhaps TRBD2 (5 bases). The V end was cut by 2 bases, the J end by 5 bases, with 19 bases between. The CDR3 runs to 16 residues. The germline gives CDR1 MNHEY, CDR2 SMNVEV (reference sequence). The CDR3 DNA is TGTGCCAGCAGTTTACACGGTCTAGCCCGTTCCCACGAGCAGTACTTC. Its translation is CASSLHGLARSHEQYF.

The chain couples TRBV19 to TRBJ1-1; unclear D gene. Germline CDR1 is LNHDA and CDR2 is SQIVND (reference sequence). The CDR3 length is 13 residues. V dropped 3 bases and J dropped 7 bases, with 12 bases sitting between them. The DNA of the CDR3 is TGTGCCAGTAGTATTAACGGGGAGGGTGAAGCTTTCTTT. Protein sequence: CASSINGEGEAFF.

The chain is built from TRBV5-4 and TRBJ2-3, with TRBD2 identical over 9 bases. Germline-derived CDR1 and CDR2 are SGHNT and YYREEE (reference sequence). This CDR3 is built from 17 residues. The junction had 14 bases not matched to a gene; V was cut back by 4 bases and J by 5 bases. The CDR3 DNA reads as TGTGCCAGCAGCCTAGGGGGCGGGAGGGCCGTCGGAGATACGCAGTATTTT. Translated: CASSLGGGRAVGDTQYF.

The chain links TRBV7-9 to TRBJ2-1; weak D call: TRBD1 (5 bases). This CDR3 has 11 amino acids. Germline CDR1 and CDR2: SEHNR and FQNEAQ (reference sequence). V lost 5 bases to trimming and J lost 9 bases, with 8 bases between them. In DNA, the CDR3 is TGTGCCAGCAGCAATAGGGGTGAGCAGTTCTTC. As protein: CASSNRGEQFF.

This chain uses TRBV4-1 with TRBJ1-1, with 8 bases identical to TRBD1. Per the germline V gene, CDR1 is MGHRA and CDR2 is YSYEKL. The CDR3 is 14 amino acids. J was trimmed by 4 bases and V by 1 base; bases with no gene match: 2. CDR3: CASSQVTGGTEAFF. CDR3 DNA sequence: TGCGCCAGCAGCCAAGTTACAGGGGGCACTGAAGCTTTCTTT.

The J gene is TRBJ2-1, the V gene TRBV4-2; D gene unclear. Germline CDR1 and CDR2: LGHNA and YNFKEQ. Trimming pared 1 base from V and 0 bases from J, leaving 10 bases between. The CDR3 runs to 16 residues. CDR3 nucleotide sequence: TGTGCCAGCAGCCAAGTCAAACCTAACTCCTACAATGAGCAGTTCTTC. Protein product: CASSQVKPNSYNEQFF.

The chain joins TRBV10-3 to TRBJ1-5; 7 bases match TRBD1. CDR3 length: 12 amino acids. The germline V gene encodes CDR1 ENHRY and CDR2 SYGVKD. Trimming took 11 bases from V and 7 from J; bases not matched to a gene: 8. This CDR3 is CAVGTASQPQHF. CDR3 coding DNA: TGTGCCGTCGGGACAGCCTCCCAGCCCCAGCATTTT.

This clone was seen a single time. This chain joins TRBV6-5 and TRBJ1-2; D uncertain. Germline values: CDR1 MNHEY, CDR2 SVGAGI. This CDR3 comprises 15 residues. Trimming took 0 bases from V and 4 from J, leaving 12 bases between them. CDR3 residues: CASSYSITGTYGYTF. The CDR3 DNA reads TGTGCCAGCAGTTACTCGATAACGGGAACCTATGGCTACACCTTC.

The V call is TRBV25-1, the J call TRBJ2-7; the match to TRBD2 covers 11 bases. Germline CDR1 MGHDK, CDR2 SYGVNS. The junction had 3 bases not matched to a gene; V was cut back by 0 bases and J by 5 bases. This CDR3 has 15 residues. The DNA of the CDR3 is TGTGCCAGCAGTGAATACCTAGCGGGAGGTGACGAGCAGTACTTC. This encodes CASSEYLAGGDEQYF.

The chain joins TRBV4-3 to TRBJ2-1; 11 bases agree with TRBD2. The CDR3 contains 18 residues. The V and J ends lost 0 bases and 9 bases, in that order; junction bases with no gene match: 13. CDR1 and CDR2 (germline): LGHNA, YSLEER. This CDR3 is CASSQDLPTSGSPREQFF. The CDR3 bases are TGCGCCAGCAGCCAAGATTTGCCTACTAGCGGGAGCCCTCGTGAGCAGTTCTTC.

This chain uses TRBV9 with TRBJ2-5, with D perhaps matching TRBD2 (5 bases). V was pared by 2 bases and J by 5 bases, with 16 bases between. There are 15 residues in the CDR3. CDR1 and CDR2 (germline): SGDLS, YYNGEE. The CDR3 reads CASSVQAGLPETQYF. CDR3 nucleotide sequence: TGTGCCAGCAGCGTTCAGGCGGGTTTGCCCGAGACCCAGTACTTC.

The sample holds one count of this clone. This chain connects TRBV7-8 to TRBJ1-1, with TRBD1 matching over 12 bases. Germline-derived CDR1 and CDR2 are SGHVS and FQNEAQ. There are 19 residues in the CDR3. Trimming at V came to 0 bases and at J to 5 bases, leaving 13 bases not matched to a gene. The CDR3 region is CASSLARIGTGGYKTEAFF. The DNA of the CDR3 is TGTGCCAGCAGCTTAGCGAGAATTGGGACAGGGGGCTATAAGACTGAAGCTTTCTTT.

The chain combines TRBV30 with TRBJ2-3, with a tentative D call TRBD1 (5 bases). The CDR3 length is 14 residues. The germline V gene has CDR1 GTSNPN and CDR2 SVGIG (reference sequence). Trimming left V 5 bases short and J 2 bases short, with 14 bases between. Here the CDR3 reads CAWGSRTHTDTQYF. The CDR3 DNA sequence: TGTGCCTGGGGGTCGCGGACACACACAGATACGCAGTATTTT.

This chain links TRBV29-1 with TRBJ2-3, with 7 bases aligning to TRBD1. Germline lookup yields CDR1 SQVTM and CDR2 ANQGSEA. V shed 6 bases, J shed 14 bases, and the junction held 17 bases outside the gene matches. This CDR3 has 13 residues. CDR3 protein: CSVTDRQGTGPYF. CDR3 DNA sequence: TGCAGCGTGACCGACCGACAGGGAACCGGGCCGTATTTT.

For the CDR3, the DNA is TGTGCCTGGAGCCCCGGAGGCACCTACGAGCAGTACTTC. This encodes CAWSPGGTYEQYF. This chain joins TRBV30 and TRBJ2-7, with D maybe TRBD2 (5 bases). V was cut by 3 bases and J by 2 bases, with 11 bases left in between. The CDR3 runs to 13 residues. Germline assignment: CDR1 GTSNPN and CDR2 SVGIG (reference sequence).

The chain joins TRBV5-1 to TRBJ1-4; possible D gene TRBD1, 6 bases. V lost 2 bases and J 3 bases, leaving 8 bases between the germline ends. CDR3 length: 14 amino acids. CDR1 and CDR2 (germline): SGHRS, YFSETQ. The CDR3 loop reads CASSLQGSNEKLFF. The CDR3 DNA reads TGCGCCAGCAGCTTACAGGGTTCTAATGAAAAACTGTTTTTT.

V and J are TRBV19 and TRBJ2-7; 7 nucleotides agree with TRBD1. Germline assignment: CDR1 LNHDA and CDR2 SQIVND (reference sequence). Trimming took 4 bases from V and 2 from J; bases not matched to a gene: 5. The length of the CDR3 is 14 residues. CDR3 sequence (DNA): TGTGCCAGTAGTAGTCAGGGGGATCCCTACGAGCAGTACTTC. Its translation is CASSSQGDPYEQYF. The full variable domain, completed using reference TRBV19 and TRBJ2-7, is DGGITQSPKYLFRKEGQNVTLSCEQNLNHDAMYWYRQDPGQGLRLIYYSQIVNDFQKGDIAEGYSVSREKKESFPLTVTSAQKNPTAFYLCASSSQGDPYEQYFGPGTRLTVT.

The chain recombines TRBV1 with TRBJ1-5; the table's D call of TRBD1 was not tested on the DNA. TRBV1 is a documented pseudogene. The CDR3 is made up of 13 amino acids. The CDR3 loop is CTSSQGGGQPQHF. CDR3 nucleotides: TGCACCAGCAGCCAAGGAGGGGGTCAGCCCCAGCATTTT.

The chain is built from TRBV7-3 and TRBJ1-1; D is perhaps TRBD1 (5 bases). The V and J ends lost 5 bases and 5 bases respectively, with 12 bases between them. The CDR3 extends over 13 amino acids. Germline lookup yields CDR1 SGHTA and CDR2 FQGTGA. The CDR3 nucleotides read TGTGCCAGCAGCCTATTCTCAGGGACTGAAGCTTTCTTT. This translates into CASSLFSGTEAFF.

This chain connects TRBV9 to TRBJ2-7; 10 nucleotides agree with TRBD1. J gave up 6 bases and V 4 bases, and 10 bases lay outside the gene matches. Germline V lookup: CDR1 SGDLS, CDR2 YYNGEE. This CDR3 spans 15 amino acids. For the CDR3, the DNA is TGTGCCAGCAGCCCCTATGGGGACAGGGGTGGCGAGCAGTACTTC. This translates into CASSPYGDRGGEQYF.

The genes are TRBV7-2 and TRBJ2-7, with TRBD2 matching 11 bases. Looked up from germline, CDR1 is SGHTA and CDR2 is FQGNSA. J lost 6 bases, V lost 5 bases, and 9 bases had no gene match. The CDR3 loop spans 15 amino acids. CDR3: CASSQIRLAGSEQYF. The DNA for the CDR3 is TGTGCCAGCAGCCAGATACGACTAGCGGGATCCGAGCAGTACTTC. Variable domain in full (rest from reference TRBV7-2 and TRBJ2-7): GAGVSQSPSNKVTEKGKDVELRCDPISGHTALYWYRQSLGQGLEFLIYFQGNSAPDKSGLPSDRFSAERTGGSVSTLTIQRTQQEDSAVYLCASSQIRLAGSEQYFGPGTRLTVT.

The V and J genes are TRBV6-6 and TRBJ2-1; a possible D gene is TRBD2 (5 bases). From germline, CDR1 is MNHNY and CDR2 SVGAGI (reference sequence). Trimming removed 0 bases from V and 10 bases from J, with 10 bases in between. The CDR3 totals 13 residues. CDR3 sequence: CASSYSRGGEQFF. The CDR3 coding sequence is TGTGCCAGCAGTTACTCTCGGGGTGGAGAGCAGTTCTTC.

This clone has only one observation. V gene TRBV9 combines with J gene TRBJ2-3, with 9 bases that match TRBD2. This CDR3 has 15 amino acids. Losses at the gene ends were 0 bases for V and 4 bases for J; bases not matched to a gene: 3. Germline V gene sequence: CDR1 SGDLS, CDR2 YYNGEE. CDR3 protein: CASSVALAGSDTQYF. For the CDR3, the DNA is TGTGCCAGCAGCGTAGCTCTAGCGGGATCAGATACGCAGTATTTT.

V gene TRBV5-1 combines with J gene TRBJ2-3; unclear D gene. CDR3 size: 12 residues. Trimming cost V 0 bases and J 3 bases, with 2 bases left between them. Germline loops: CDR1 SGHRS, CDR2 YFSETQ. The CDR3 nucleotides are TGCGCCAGCAGCTTGGCAACAGATACGCAGTATTTT. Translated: CASSLATDTQYF.

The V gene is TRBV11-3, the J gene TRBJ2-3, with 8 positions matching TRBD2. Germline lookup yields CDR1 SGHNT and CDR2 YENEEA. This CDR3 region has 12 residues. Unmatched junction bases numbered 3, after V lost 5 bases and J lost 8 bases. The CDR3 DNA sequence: TGTGCCAGCAGCGTCCGGGGGGGTACGCAGTATTTT. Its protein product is CASSVRGGTQYF.